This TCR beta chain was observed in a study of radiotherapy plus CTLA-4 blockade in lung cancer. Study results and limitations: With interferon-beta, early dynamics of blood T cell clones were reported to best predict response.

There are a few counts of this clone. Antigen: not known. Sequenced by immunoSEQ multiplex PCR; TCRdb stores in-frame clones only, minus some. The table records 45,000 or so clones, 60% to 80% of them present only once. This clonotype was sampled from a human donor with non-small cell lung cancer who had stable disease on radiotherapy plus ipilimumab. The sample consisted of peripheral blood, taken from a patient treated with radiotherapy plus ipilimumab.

In DNA, the CDR3 is TGTGCCGTGTCAGGGCTGTCCTACGAGCAGTACGTC. Protein product: CAVSGLSYEQYV. V is TRBV28 and J is TRBJ2-7, with a tentative D call TRBD1 (5 bases). The CDR3 length is 12 residues. V dropped 11 bases and J dropped 1 base, with 12 bases sitting between them. Germline assignment: CDR1 MDHEN and CDR2 SYDVKM.